This entry features one T cell receptor beta chain sequence. This record belongs to a study of blood T cell repertoires in COVID-19. Germline V CDR1 and CDR2: SNHLY, FYNNEI. Trimming took 6 bases from V and 7 from J; bases not matched to a gene: 11. This CDR3 comprises 15 residues. The protocol was immunoSEQ multiplex PCR, while the TCRdb copy is restricted to in-frame clones and leaves out a portion. The sample holds hundreds of thousands of clones; roughly 80% are singletons and the top ten take 4.1%. The source is a man aged 25 to 40 with acute COVID-19. Sequencing was carried out using PBMCs or T cells enriched from blood (not recorded which). V usage is TRBV2 and J usage is TRBJ2-7; TRBD1 aligns across 11 bases. This chain's CDR3 is CASSEAGTGGWEQYV. As DNA, the CDR3 is TGTGCCAGCAGCGAGGCCGGGACAGGGGGTTGGGAGCAGTACGTC.